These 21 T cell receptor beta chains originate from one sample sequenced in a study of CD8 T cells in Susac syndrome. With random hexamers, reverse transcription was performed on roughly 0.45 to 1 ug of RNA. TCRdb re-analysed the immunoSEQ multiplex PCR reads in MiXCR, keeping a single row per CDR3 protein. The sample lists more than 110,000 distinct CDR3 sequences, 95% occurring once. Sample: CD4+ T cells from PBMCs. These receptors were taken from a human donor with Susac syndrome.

This chain's CDR3 is CASSPASQGTDTQYF. The DNA for the CDR3 is TGCGCCAGCAGCCCTGCGAGTCAGGGCACAGATACGCAGTATTTT. The chain couples TRBV4-1 to TRBJ2-3; no reliable D call. The CDR3 runs to 15 residues. Trimming took 4 bases from V and 1 from J, leaving 12 bases between them. CDR1 is MGHRA and CDR2 is YSYEKL in the germline V gene.

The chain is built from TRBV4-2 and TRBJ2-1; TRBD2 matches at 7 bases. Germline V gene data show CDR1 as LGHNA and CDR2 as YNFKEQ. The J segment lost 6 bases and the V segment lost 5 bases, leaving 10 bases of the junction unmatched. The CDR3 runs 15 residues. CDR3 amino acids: CASSIEREPPNEQFF. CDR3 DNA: TGTGCCAGCAGCATCGAGCGGGAACCGCCCAATGAGCAGTTCTTC.

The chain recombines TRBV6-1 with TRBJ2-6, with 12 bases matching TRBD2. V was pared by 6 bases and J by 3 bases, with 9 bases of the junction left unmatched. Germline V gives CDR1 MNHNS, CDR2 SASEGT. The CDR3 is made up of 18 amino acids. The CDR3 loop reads CASRSLAGGPFGANVLTF. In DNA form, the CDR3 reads TGTGCCAGCAGAAGTCTAGCGGGAGGGCCATTTGGGGCCAACGTCCTGACTTTC.

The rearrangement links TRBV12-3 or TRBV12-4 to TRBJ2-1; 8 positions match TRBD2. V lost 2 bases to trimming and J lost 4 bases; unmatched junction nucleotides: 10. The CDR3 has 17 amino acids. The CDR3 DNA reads TGTGCCAGCAGTTTATGCTCGGGGGGGGAGTGTTACAATGAGCAGTTCTTC. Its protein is CASSLCSGGECYNEQFF.

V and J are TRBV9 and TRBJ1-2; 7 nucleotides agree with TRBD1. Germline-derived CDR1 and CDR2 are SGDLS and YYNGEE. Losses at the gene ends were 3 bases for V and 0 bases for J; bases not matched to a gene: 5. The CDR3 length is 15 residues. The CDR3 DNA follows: TGTGCCAGCAGCGATCGACAGGGAACTAACTATGGCTACACCTTC. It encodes CASSDRQGTNYGYTF. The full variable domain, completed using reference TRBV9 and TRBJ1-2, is DSGVTQTPKHLITATGQRVTLRCSPRSGDLSVYWYQQSLDQGLQFLIQYYNGEERAKGNILERFSAQQFPDLHSELNLSSLELGDSALYFCASSDRQGTNYGYTFGSGTRLTVV.

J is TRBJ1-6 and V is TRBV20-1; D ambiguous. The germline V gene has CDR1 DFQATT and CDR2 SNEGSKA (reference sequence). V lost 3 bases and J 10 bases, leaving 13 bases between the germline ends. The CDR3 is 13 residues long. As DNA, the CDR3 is TGCAGTGCTAGTTTAGGGTCAGAGTCACCCCTCCACTTT. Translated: CSASLGSESPLHF.

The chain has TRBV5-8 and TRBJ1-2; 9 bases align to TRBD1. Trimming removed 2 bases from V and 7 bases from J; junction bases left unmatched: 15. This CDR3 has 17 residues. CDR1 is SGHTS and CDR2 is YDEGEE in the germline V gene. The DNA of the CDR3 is TGTGCCAGCAGCTTAGGTGCCGCACAGGGGGCGATTTTTGGCTACACCTTC. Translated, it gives CASSLGAAQGAIFGYTF. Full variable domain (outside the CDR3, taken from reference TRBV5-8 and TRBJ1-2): EAGVTQSPTHLIKTRGQQATLRCSPISGHTSVYWYQQALGLGLQFLLWYDEGEERNRGNFPPRFSGRQFPNYSSELNVNALELEDSALYLCASSLGAAQGAIFGYTFGSGTRLTVV.

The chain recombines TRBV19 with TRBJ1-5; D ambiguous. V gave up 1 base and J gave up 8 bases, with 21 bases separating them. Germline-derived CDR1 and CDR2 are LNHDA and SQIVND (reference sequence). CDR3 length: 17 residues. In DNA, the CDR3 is TGTGCCAGTAGTATAGGCCGAGTGGAGGCCAGGAGAGAGCCCCAGCATTTT. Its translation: CASSIGRVEARREPQHF.

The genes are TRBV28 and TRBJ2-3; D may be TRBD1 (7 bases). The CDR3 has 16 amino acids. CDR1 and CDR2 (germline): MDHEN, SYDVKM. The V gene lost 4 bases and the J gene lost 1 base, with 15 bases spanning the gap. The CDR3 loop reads CASSSQGGYGTDTQYF. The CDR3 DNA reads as TGTGCCAGCAGTTCGCAGGGGGGATACGGCACAGATACGCAGTATTTT.

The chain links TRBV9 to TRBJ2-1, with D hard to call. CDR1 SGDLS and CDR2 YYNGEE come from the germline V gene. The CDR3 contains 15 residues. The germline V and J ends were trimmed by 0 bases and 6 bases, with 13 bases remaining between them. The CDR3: CASSVAPDAPNEQFF. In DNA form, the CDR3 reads TGTGCCAGCAGCGTAGCCCCCGACGCCCCCAATGAGCAGTTCTTC. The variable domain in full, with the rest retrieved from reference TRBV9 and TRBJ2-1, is DSGVTQTPKHLITATGQRVTLRCSPRSGDLSVYWYQQSLDQGLQFLIQYYNGEERAKGNILERFSAQQFPDLHSELNLSSLELGDSALYFCASSVAPDAPNEQFFGPGTRLTVL.

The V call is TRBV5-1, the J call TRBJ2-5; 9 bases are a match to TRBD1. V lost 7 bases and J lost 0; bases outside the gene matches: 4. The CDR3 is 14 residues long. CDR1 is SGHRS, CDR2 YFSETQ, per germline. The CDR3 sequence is CASHRDRDQETQYF. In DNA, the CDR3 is TGCGCCAGCCATAGGGACAGGGACCAAGAGACCCAGTACTTC.

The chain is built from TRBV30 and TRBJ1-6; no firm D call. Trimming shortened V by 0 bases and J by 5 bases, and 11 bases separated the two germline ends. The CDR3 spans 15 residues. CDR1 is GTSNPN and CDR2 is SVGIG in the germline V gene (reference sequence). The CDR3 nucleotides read TGTGCCTGGAGTGTACGGGCACTCGATAATTCACCCCTCCACTTT. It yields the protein CAWSVRALDNSPLHF.

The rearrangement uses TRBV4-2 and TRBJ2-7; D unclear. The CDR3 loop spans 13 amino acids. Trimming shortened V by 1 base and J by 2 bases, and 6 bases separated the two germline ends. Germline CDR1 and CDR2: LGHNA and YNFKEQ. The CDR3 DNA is TGTGCCAGCAGCCAAGTTAACGCCTACGAGCAGTACTTC. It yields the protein CASSQVNAYEQYF.

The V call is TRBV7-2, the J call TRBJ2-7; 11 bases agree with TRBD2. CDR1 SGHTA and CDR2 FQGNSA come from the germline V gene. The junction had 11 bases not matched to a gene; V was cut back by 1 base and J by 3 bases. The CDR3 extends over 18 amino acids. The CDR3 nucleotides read TGTGCCAGCAGCTTAGGGGGCCCTAGCGGGAGGTTCTTCTACGAGCAGTACTTC. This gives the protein CASSLGGPSGRFFYEQYF. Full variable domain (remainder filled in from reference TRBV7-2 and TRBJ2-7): GAGVSQSPSNKVTEKGKDVELRCDPISGHTALYWYRQSLGQGLEFLIYFQGNSAPDKSGLPSDRFSAERTGGSVSTLTIQRTQQEDSAVYLCASSLGGPSGRFFYEQYFGPGTRLTVT.

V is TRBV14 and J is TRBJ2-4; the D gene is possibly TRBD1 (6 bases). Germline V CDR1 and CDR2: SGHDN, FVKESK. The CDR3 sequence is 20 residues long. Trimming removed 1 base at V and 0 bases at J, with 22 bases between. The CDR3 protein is CASSQGIAAGDQLAKNIQYF. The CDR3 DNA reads TGTGCCAGCAGCCAAGGAATCGCGGCAGGGGATCAACTAGCCAAAAACATTCAGTACTTC.

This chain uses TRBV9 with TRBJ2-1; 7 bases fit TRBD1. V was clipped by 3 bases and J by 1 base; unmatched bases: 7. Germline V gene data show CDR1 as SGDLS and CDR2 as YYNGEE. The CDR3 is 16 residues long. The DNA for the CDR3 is TGTGCCAGCAGCGAGGGGGCCACCGGGTCCTACAATGAGCAGTTCTTC. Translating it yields CASSEGATGSYNEQFF.

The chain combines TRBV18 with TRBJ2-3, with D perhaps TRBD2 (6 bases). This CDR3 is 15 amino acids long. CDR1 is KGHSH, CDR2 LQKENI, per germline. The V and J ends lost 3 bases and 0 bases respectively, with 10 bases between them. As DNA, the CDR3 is TGTGCCAGCTCACCGTTGGCGGGGAGCACAGATACGCAGTATTTT. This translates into CASSPLAGSTDTQYF.

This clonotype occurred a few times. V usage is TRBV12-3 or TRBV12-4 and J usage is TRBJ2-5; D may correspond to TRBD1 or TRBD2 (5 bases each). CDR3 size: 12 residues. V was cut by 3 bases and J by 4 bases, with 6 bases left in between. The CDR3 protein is CASSFGTETQYF. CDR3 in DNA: TGTGCCAGCAGTTTCGGGACAGAGACCCAGTACTTC.

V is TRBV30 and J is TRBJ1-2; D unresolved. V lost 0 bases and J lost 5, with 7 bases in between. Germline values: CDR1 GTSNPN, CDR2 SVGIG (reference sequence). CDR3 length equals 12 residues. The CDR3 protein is CAWSVDVYGYTF. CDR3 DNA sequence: TGTGCCTGGAGTGTAGACGTATATGGCTACACCTTC.

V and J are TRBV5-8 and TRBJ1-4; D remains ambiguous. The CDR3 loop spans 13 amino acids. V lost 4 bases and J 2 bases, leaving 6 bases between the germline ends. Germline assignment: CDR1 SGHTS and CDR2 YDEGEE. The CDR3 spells CASSGGTNEKLFF. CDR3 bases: TGTGCCAGCAGCGGAGGGACTAATGAAAAACTGTTTTTT. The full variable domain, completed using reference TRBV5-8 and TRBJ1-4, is EAGVTQSPTHLIKTRGQQATLRCSPISGHTSVYWYQQALGLGLQFLLWYDEGEERNRGNFPPRFSGRQFPNYSSELNVNALELEDSALYLCASSGGTNEKLFFGSGTQLSVL.

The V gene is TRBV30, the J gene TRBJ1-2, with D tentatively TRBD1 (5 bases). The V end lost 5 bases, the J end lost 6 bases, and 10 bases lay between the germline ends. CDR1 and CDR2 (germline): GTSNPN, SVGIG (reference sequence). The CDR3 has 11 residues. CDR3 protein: CAWGQGDGYTF. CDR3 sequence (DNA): TGTGCCTGGGGCCAGGGTGATGGCTACACCTTC.